These 10 T cell receptor beta chains share one sample of origin, sequenced in a study of PD-1 blockade in mismatch repair-deficient tumors. The table came from immunoSEQ multiplex PCR; TCRdb's copy has only in-frame clones and leaves some out. Here the sample spans roughly 120,000 clones, roughly 90% being singletons. Sequences were derived from peripheral blood, sampled roughly 70 weeks after starting pembrolizumab. These receptors all stem from an adult with mismatch repair-deficient cancer.

The chain links TRBV7-2 to TRBJ2-1; D is ambiguous. Trimming stripped 6 bases from V and 4 bases from J, with 13 bases between. CDR3 length: 14 residues. Germline V gene sequence: CDR1 SGHTA, CDR2 FQGNSA. DNA of the CDR3: TGTGCCAGCAGTCCTCCTCCGGCGTACAATGAGCAGTTCTTC. Protein product: CASSPPPAYNEQFF.

The gene calls are TRBV6-1 and TRBJ1-1, with D hard to call. The CDR3 loop spans 12 amino acids. Germline V gene lookup returns CDR1 MNHNS and CDR2 SASEGT. Deletions cut 2 bases from V and 4 bases from J, with 5 bases between. CDR3 protein: CASSEYSTEAFF. CDR3 nucleotide sequence: TGTGCCAGCAGTGAATACAGCACTGAAGCTTTCTTT.

The rearrangement uses TRBV27 and TRBJ2-3; 7 bases are a match to TRBD2. V trimming: 6 bases; J trimming: 1 base; junction bases outside the gene matches: 16. The CDR3 has 18 residues. CDR1 MNHEY and CDR2 SMNVEV come from the germline V gene (reference sequence). The CDR3 DNA follows: TGTGCCAGCAGCCGACTAGCCATAACCCGAACGGGCACAGATACGCAGTATTTT. Its translation: CASSRLAITRTGTDTQYF.

The chain has TRBV10-2 and TRBJ1-3; unclear D gene. Per germline, CDR1 WSHSY and CDR2 SAAADI. The V and J ends lost 2 bases and 0 bases respectively, with 8 bases between them. CDR3 length: 15 amino acids. CDR3 DNA sequence: TGCGCCAGCAGTGAGAGTCCCACCTCTGGAAACACCATATATTTT. Its protein product is CASSESPTSGNTIYF.

This clone was picked up many times. This chain's CDR3 is CASSEFPRGEAFF. The CDR3 DNA sequence: TGTGCCAGCAGTGAATTCCCAAGGGGTGAAGCTTTCTTT. The rearrangement uses TRBV25-1 and TRBJ1-1, with TRBD1 as a possible D gene (5 bases). This CDR3 is built from 13 residues. CDR1 MGHDK and CDR2 SYGVNS come from the germline V gene. Trimming shortened V by 1 base and J by 7 bases, and 10 bases separated the two germline ends.

The chain recombines TRBV14 with TRBJ2-7, with D tentatively TRBD2 (6 bases). V dropped 4 bases and J dropped 6 bases, with 13 bases sitting between them. There are 13 residues in the CDR3. Germline V lookup: CDR1 SGHDN, CDR2 FVKESK. CDR3 protein: CASSRALEGEQYF. The CDR3 DNA sequence: TGTGCCAGCAGCCGCGCGCTGGAGGGCGAGCAGTACTTC. Looking up the rest from reference TRBV14 and TRBJ2-7 gives the full variable domain: EAGVTQFPSHSVIEKGQTVTLRCDPISGHDNLYWYRRVMGKEIKFLLHFVKESKQDESGMPNNRFLAERTGGTYSTLKVQPAELEDSGVYFCASSRALEGEQYFGPGTRLTVT.

The V and J genes are TRBV9 and TRBJ2-3; no firm D call. Germline lookup yields CDR1 SGDLS and CDR2 YYNGEE. CDR3 length: 14 amino acids. Between the trimmed V and J ends, which lost 0 bases and 6 bases, there was a span of 11 bases. The DNA of the CDR3 is TGTGCCAGCAGCGTAGCTTCAAGGGTGGATACGCAGTATTTT. Amino acids: CASSVASRVDTQYF.

The chain is built from TRBV29-1 and TRBJ2-2; the D gene is possibly TRBD1 (5 bases). V gave up 0 bases and J gave up 0 bases, with 11 bases separating them. The CDR3 has 16 residues. Germline V CDR1 and CDR2: SQVTM, ANQGSEA. DNA for the CDR3: TGCAGCGTTGAAGATCATACAGGAACGAACACCGGGGAGCTGTTTTTT. It translates to CSVEDHTGTNTGELFF.

This clone was recorded once. The V call is TRBV6-5, the J call TRBJ2-3; 9 bases align to TRBD1. From germline, CDR1 is MNHEY and CDR2 SVGAGI. Trimming took 2 bases from V and 4 from J; bases not matched to a gene: 7. This CDR3 is built from 16 residues. The CDR3 nucleotides are TGTGCCAGCAGTTACGCATTACAGGGGGCGGCAGATACGCAGTATTTT. Protein sequence: CASSYALQGAADTQYF.

The chain has TRBV28 and TRBJ1-4, with TRBD1 matching 7 bases. V lost 5 bases to trimming and J lost 7 bases; unmatched junction nucleotides: 7. Germline V lookup: CDR1 MDHEN, CDR2 SYDVKM. This CDR3 has 14 amino acids. CDR3 region: CASSIDRVGEKLFF. Here the CDR3 DNA reads TGTGCCAGCAGTATTGACAGGGTTGGTGAAAAACTGTTTTTT.